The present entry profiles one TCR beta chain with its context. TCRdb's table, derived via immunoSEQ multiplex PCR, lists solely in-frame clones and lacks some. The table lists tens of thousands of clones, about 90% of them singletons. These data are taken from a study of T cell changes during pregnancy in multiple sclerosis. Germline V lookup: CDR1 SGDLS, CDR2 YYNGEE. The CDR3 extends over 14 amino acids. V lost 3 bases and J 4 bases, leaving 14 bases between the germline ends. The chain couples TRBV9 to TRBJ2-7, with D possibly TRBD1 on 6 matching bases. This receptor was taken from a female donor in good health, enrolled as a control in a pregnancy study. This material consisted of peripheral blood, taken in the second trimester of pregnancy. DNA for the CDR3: TGTGCCAGCAGCGCCTCCGGGACAACTTACGAGCAGTACTTC. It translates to CASSASGTTYEQYF.